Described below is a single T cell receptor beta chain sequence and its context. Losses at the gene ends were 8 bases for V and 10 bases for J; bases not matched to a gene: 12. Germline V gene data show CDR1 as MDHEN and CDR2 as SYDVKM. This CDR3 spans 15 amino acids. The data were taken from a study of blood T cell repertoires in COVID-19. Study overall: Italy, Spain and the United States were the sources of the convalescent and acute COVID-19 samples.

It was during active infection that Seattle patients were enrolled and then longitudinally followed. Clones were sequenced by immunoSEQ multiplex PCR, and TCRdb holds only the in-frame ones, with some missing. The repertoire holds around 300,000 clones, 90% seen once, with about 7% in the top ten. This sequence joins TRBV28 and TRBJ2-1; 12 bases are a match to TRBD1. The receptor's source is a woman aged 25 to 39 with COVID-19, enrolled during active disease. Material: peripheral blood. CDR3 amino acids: CASSTWDRGREEQFF. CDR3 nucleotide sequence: TGTGCCAGCTCTACCTGGGACAGGGGGCGAGAAGAGCAGTTCTTC.